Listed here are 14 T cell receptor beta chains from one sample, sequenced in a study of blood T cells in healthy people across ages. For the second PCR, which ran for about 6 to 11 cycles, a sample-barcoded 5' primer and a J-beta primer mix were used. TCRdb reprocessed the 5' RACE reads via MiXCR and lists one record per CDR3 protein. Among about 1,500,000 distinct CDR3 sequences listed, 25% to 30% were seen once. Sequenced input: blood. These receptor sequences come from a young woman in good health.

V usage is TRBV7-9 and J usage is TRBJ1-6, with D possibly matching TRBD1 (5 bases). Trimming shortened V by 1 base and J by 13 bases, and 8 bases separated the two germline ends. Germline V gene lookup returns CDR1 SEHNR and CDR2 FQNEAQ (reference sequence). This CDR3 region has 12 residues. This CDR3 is CASSLDWGPLHF. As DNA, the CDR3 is TGTGCCAGCAGCTTAGATTGGGGGCCCCTCCACTTT.

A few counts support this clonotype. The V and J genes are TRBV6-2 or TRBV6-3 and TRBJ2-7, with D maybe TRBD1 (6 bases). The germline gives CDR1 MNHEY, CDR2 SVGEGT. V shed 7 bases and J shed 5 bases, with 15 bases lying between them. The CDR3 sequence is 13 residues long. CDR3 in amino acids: CASTQGNWNEQYF. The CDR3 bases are TGTGCCAGCACCCAGGGGAACTGGAACGAGCAGTACTTC.

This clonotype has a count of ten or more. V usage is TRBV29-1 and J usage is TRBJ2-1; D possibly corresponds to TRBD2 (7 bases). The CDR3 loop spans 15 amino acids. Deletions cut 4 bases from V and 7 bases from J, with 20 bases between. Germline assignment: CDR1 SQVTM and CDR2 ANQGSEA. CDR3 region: CSVGGGGGGGNEQFF. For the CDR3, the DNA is TGCAGCGTTGGGGGGGGCGGTGGCGGTGGGAATGAGCAGTTCTTC.

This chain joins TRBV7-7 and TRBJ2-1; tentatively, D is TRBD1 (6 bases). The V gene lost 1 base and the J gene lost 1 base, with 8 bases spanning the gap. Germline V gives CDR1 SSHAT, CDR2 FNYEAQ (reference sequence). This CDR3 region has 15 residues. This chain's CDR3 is CASSLGQASYNEQFF. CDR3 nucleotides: TGTGCCAGCAGCTTAGGACAGGCGTCCTACAATGAGCAGTTCTTC.

CDR3 region: CASRGASHHEQYF. Here the CDR3 DNA reads TGTGCCAGCCGGGGCGCGTCCCACCACGAGCAGTACTTC. This sequence joins TRBV5-4 and TRBJ2-5, with D perhaps being TRBD1 or TRBD2 (5 bases each). The J call may not be correct, given that the DNA end is closer to TRBJ2-7. Germline CDR1 is SGHNT and CDR2 is YYREEE (reference sequence). This CDR3 contains 13 residues.

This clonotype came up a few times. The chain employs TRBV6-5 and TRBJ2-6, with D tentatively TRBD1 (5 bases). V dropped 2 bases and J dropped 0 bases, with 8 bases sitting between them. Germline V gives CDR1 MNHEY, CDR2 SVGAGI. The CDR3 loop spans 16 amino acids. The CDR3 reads CASSYDSASGANVLTF. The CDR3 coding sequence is TGTGCCAGCAGTTACGACAGCGCCTCTGGGGCCAACGTCCTGACTTTC.

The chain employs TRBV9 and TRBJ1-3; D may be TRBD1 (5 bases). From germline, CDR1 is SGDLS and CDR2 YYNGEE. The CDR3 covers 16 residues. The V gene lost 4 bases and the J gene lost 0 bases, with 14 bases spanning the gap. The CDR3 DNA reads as TGTGCCAGCAGCCCCAGCGGGACGTACTCTGGAAACACCATATATTTT. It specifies CASSPSGTYSGNTIYF. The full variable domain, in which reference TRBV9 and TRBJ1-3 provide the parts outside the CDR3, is DSGVTQTPKHLITATGQRVTLRCSPRSGDLSVYWYQQSLDQGLQFLIQYYNGEERAKGNILERFSAQQFPDLHSELNLSSLELGDSALYFCASSPSGTYSGNTIYFGEGSWLTVV.

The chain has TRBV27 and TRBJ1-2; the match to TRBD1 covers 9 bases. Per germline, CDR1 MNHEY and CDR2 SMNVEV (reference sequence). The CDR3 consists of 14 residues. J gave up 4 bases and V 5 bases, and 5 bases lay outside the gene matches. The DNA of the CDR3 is TGTGCCAGCAGTCGACAGGGGGACGCCTATGGCTACACCTTC. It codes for CASSRQGDAYGYTF.

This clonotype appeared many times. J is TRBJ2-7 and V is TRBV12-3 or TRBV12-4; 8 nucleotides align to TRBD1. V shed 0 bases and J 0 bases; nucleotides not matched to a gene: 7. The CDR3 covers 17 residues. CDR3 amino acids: CASSLAVWDRSSYEQYF. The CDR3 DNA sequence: TGTGCCAGCAGTTTAGCGGTTTGGGACAGGAGCTCCTACGAGCAGTACTTC.

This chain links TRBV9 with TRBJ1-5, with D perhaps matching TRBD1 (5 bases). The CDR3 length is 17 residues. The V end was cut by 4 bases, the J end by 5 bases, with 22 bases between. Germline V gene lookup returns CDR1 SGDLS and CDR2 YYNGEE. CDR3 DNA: TGTGCCAGCAGCCCTCACGGCACAGTGGGGGTTGATCAGCCCCAGCATTTT. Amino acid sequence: CASSPHGTVGVDQPQHF.

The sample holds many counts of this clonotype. The CDR3 DNA is TGTGCCAGCAGTTTAGAACCGTTCTCCTACGAGCAGTACTTC. Residues: CASSLEPFSYEQYF. The chain has TRBV12-3 or TRBV12-4 and TRBJ2-7, with D uncertain. The CDR3 length is 14 residues. The V end was cut by 1 base, the J end by 0 bases, with 7 bases between.

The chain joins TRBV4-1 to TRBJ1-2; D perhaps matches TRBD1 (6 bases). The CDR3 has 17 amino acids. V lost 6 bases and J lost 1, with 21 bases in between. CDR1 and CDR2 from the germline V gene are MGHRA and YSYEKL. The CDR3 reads CASRPTSTGDFNYGYTF. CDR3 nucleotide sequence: TGCGCCAGCAGACCTACTTCGACAGGAGACTTTAACTATGGCTACACCTTC.

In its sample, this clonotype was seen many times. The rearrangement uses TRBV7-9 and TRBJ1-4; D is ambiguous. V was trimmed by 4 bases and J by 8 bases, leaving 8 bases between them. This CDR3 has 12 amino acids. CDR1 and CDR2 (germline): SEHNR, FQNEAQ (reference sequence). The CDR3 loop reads CASSYVREKLFF. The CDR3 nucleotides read TGTGCCAGCAGCTACGTGCGGGAAAAACTGTTTTTT.

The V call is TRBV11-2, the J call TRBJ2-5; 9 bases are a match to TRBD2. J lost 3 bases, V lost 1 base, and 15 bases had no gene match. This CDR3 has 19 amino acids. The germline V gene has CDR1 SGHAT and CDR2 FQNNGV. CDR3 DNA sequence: TGTGCCAGCAGCTTAGTAACTAGCGGGCTCGAGGGGAGAAAAGAGACCCAGTACTTC. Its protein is CASSLVTSGLEGRKETQYF.